This T cell receptor beta chain was sequenced for a study of a mutant IDH1 vaccine in newly diagnosed glioma. Across the whole study: Sex among treated patients split roughly 60% male, about 40% female; mean age was approximately 40 years. Most patients had radiochemotherapy with temozolomide before enrollment; others had one alone. Overall study results and limits: Pseudoprogression apparently lacked any relation to changes in top peripheral T cell clonotypes.

This CDR3 has 14 residues. V lost 5 bases and J 8 bases, leaving 18 bases between the germline ends. The germline gives CDR1 SEHNR, CDR2 FQNEAQ (reference sequence). Worth noting for this clone: Its antigen is unidentified.

Sequencing used immunoSEQ multiplex PCR; TCRdb keeps in-frame clones, though not all of them. The table lists tens of thousands of clones, more than 80% of them singletons. Time point defined: baseline, week 1 (first vaccination visit). The treatment was: pre-vaccination baseline after standard-of-care therapy. The astrocytomas were IDH1-mutant, ATRX-negative, and WHO grade 3 or 4. The sequencing used PBMCs, collected from a glioma patient treated with radiotherapy, temozolomide or both. This clonotype originated in a man aged 40-55 years with glioma. The chain combines TRBV7-9 with TRBJ1-2, with D maybe TRBD1 (5 bases). CDR3 region: CASSPGGGNDGYTF. CDR3 coding DNA: TGTGCCAGCAGCCCCGGGGGGGGGAATGACGGCTACACCTTC.